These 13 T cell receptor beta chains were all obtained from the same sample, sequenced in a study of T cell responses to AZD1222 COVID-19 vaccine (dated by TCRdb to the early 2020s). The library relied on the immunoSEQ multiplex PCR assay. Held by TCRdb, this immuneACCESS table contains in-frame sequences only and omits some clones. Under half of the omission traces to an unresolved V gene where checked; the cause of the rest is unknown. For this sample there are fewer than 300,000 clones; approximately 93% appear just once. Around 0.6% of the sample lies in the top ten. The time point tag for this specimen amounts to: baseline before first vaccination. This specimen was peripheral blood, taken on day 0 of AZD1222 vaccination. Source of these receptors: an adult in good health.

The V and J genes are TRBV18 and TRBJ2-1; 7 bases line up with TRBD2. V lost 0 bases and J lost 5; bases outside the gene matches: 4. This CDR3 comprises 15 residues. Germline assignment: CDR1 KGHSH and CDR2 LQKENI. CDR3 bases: TGTGCCAGCTCACCACCGGGGAGGGCAGACAATGAGCAGTTCTTC. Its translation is CASSPPGRADNEQFF.

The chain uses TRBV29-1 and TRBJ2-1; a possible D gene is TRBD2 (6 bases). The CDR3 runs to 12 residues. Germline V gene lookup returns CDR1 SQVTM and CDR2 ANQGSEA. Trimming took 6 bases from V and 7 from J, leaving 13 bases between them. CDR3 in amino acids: CSVMGLSNEQFF. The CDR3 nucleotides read TGCAGCGTGATGGGACTTTCAAATGAGCAGTTCTTC.

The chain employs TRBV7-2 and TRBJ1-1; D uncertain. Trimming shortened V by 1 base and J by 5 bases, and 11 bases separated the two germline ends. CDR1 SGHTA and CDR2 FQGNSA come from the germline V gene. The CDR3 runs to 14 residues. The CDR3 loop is CASSLDAGRTEAFF. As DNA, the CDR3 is TGTGCCAGCAGCTTAGATGCAGGTCGGACTGAAGCTTTCTTT.

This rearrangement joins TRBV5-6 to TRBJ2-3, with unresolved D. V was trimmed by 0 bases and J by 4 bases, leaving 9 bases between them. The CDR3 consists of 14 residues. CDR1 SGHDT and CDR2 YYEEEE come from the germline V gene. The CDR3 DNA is TGTGCCAGCAGCTTGGCAGGTAGTGCAGATACGCAGTATTTT. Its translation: CASSLAGSADTQYF.

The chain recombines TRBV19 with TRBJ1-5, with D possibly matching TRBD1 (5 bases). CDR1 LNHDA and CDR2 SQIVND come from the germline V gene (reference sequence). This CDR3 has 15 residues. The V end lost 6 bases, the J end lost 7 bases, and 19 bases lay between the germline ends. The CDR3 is CASSLWGGEGQPQHF. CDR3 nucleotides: TGTGCCAGTAGCCTTTGGGGGGGGGAAGGACAGCCCCAGCATTTT.

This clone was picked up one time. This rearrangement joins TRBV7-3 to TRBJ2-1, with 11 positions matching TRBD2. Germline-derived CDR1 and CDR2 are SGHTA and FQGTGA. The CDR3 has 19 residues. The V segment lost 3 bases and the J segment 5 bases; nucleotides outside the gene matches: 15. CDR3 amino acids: CASSFSGPLLAGGDNEQFF. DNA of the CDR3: TGTGCCAGCAGCTTTTCAGGGCCCCTGCTAGCGGGAGGCGACAATGAGCAGTTCTTC.

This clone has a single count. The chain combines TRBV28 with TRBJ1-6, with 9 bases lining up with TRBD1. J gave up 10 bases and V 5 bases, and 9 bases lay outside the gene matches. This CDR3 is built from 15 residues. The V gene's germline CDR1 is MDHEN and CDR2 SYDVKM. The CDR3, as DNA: TGTGCCAGCAGTCGATGGGGACAGGGTAGCTCACCCCTCCACTTT. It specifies CASSRWGQGSSPLHF.

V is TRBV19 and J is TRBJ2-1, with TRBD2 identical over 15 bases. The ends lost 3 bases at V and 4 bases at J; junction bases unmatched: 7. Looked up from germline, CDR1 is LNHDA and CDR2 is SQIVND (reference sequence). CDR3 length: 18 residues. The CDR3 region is CASSILGLAGGSYNEQFF. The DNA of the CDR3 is TGTGCCAGTAGTATCCTGGGACTAGCGGGAGGTTCTTACAATGAGCAGTTCTTC.

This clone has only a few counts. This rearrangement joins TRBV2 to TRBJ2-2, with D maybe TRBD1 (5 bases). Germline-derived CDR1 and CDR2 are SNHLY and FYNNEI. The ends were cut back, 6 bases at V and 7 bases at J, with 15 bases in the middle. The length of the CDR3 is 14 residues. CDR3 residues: CASRTIQDVGELFF. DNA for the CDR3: TGTGCCAGCAGGACGATACAGGATGTCGGGGAGCTGTTTTTT.

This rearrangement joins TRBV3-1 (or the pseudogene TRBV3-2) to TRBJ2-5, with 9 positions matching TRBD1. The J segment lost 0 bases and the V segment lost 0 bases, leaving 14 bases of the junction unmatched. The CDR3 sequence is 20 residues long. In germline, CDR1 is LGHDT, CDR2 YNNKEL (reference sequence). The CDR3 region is CASSQEVPGQGTPHQETQYF. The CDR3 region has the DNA TGTGCCAGCAGCCAAGAGGTCCCGGGACAGGGAACCCCCCACCAAGAGACCCAGTACTTC.

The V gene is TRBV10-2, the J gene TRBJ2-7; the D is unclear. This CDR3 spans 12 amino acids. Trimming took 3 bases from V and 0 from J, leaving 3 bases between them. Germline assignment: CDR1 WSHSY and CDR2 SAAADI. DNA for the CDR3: TGCGCCAGCAGTGATTTCTCCTACGAGCAGTACTTC. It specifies CASSDFSYEQYF.

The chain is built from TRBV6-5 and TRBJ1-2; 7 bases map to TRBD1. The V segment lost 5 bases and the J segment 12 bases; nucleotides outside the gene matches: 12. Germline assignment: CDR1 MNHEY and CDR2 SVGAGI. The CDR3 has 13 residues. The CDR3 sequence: CASSPTGAYGDTF. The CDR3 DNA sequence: TGTGCCAGCAGTCCTACAGGGGCTTATGGGGACACCTTC.

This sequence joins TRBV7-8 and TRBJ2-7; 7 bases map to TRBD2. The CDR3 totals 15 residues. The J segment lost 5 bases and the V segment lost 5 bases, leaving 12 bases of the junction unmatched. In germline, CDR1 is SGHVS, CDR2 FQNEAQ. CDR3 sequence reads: CASSLGRAGVNEQYF. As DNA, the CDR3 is TGTGCCAGCAGCCTGGGGAGGGCGGGAGTCAACGAGCAGTACTTC.